This TCR beta chain was sequenced for a study of monozygotic twins with inflammatory bowel disease. A word on this clonotype: Its antigen is undetermined.

Notes on the study in general: The co-twins with IBD showed lower TCRbeta diversity (inverse Simpson) than their healthy siblings. IBD patients share fewer clonotypes with other people than healthy twins do, especially with disease activity.

Germline V gene sequence: CDR1 MNHNS, CDR2 SASEGT. The CDR3 totals 14 residues. Making each TCR library took approximately 3,400 ng of total RNA. UMIs that included a 6-nucleotide sample barcode were added by template switching, which took place during cDNA synthesis. Following a re-call of the 5' RACE reads, TCRdb has one entry per CDR3 protein and lacks DNA. The listing records approximately 400,000 distinct CDR3 sequences. This sequence was found in a human donor with ulcerative colitis or Crohn's disease, or a healthy co-twin of an affected twin (not recorded which). Sequencing used blood. V is TRBV6-1 and J is TRBJ2-7; lacking DNA, the TRBD1 call made by TCRdb goes unchecked. CDR3: CASSGDRRANEQYF.